Listed below are T cell receptor beta chains from one sample, sequenced in a study of beta chain features in type 1 diabetes. The repertoire was sequenced with immunoSEQ multiplex PCR; TCRdb's copy has only in-frame clones and lacks some. The sample consists of some 290,000 clones, roughly 25% of them appearing once. The material sequenced was naive CD4+ T cells from blood. These receptors were collected from a woman in her 30s with type 1 diabetes. Each CDR3 is given with its conserved first and last residue. Each record gives: D gene, V gene, CDR3 length, J gene, clone size, CDR3 DNA, CDR3 protein. A D gene is named only where the DNA matches it firmly. Rows give clone size only sometimes, using once, few, many, or a class for an expanded clone.

>TRBD2|TRBV10-3|15|TRBJ2-5|few
TGTGCCATCAGTGATTCACTAGCGGGAGTGGAGACCCAGTACTTC
CAISDSLAGVETQYF
>NA|TRBV7-2|15|TRBJ2-7|few
TGTGCCAGCAGCTTATGGGGTAGCGGATCCTACGAGCAGTACTTC
CASSLWGSGSYEQYF
>TRBD2|TRBV9|16|TRBJ2-5|NA
TGTGCCAGCAGCGTAGCTTCTAGCGGGAGTGAAGAGACCCAGTACTTC
CASSVASSGSEETQYF
>NA|TRBV30|13|TRBJ1-1|NA
TGTGCCTGGAGTGGGGGGCGCGGGGGCGAAGCTTTCTTT
CAWSGGRGGEAFF
>TRBD2|TRBV5-1|14|TRBJ2-1|few
TGCGCCAGCAGCTTAGGACTAGCAAGCAATGAGCAGTTCTTC
CASSLGLASNEQFF
>NA|TRBV4-2|15|TRBJ1-5|NA
TGTGCCAGCAGCCAAGACGCGGGTAACAATCAGCCCCAGCATTTT
CASSQDAGNNQPQHF
>TRBD1|TRBV30|13|TRBJ2-7|NA
TGTGCCTGGAGTCTGGGGACAGTCCACGAGCAGTACTTC
CAWSLGTVHEQYF
>TRBD2|TRBV28|15|TRBJ2-3|NA
TGTGCCACAGATAGGGCGGGAGGTCGGTACGATACGCAGTATTTT
CATDRAGGRYDTQYF
>TRBD1|TRBV4-2|15|TRBJ1-2|NA
TGTGCCAGCAGCCGCCAGGGGGCTCAGGACTATGGCTACACCTTC
CASSRQGAQDYGYTF
>TRBD1|TRBV19|14|TRBJ2-7|few
TGTGCCAGTAATCGGGACAGGCTATCCTACGAGCAGTACTTC
CASNRDRLSYEQYF
>NA|TRBV23-1|15|TRBJ1-5|few
TGCGCCAGCGGTAGACAGCGCCTAAGCAATCAGCCCCAGCATTTT
CASGRQRLSNQPQHF
>TRBD2|TRBV7-2|14|TRBJ2-1|few
TGTGCCAGCAGCACACTAGCGGGAAGGAATGAGCAGTTCTTC
CASSTLAGRNEQFF
>NA|TRBV27|13|TRBJ2-7|few
TGTGCCAGCAGTCCGCTGGGGCAGCTCGAGCAGTACTTC
CASSPLGQLEQYF
>TRBD1|TRBV9|15|TRBJ2-1|NA
TGTGCCAGCAGCGAGACAGGGGATTCCTACAATGAGCAGTTCTTC
CASSETGDSYNEQFF
>NA|TRBV25-1|13|TRBJ2-2|few
TGTGCCAGCGGTAACAGGGTGGCCGGGGAGCTGTTTTTT
CASGNRVAGELFF
>NA|TRBV11-2|15|TRBJ2-1|NA
TGTGCCAGCAGCTTTTCTCAGGGAGGCTACAATGAGCAGTTCTTC
CASSFSQGGYNEQFF
>TRBD2|TRBV7-9|17|TRBJ2-1|NA
TGTGCCAGCAGCTTAGCGTGGCTAGCGGACCTCTACAATGAGCAGTTCTTC
CASSLAWLADLYNEQFF
>TRBD2|TRBV28|15|TRBJ2-2|once
TGTGCCACCCGACTAGCGGGAGTAATGGGCGGGGAGCTGTTTTTT
CATRLAGVMGGELFF
>NA|TRBV5-1|14|TRBJ1-1|NA
TGCGCCAGCAGCTTGGTCGGGAGTTCTACTGAAGCTTTCTTT
CASSLVGSSTEAFF
>NA|TRBV29-1|12|TRBJ2-7|NA
TGCAGCGTTGAAGCGGGAGCGCTCGAGCAGTACTTC
CSVEAGALEQYF
>NA|TRBV7-2|13|TRBJ2-2|NA
TGTGCCAGCAGCTCGACTCGAACCGGGGAGCTGTTTTTT
CASSSTRTGELFF
>TRBD2|TRBV7-9|14|TRBJ2-1|few
TGTGCCAGCAGCTTTAGCGGGAGAGGTAATGAGCAGTTCTTC
CASSFSGRGNEQFF
>NA|TRBV30|12|TRBJ2-3|NA
TGTGCCTGGAGTGTAGGACGACAGCACCAGTATTTT
CAWSVGRQHQYF
>NA|TRBV7-2|11|TRBJ2-7|NA
TGTGCCAGCAGCTTCGCCTACGAGCAGTACTTC
CASSFAYEQYF
>TRBD2|TRBV6-5|14|TRBJ2-3|NA
TGTGCCAGCGCGCTGGCGGGAGTGGCAGATACGCAGTATTTT
CASALAGVADTQYF
>TRBD1|TRBV28|15|TRBJ1-2|NA
TGTGCCAGCAGTGTGGGGGACAGACCTTCCTATGGCTACACCTTC
CASSVGDRPSYGYTF
>TRBD2|TRBV5-1|16|TRBJ2-1|few
TGCGCCAGCAGCTTGGCCCTCGGGAGGTCTACCAATGAGCAGTTCTTC
CASSLALGRSTNEQFF
>TRBD1|TRBV7-3|19|TRBJ1-1|NA
TGTGCCAGCAGCCTCCGGGACAGGGGGGCCCTAACGCGGAACACTGAAGCTTTCTTT
CASSLRDRGALTRNTEAFF
>TRBD1|TRBV18|17|TRBJ2-1|few
TGTGCCAGCTCACCCGACAGGGCCCTTAGCTCCTACAATGAGCAGTTCTTC
CASSPDRALSSYNEQFF
>NA|TRBV7-3|16|TRBJ2-1|few
TGTGCCAGCAGCTTAAACAGGGTATTATCCTACAATGAGCAGTTCTTC
CASSLNRVLSYNEQFF
>TRBD1|TRBV9|15|TRBJ2-1|NA
TGTGCCAGCAGCGTACAGGGACAGGGTTACAATGAGCAGTTCTTC
CASSVQGQGYNEQFF
>TRBD2|TRBV18|17|TRBJ2-1|NA
TGTGCCAGCTCAACAAGGACTAGCGGGAGCGAGTACAATGAGCAGTTCTTC
CASSTRTSGSEYNEQFF
>TRBD1|TRBV7-3|14|TRBJ1-2|NA
TGTGCCAGCAGCCCACGGACAGGGCCGAATGGCTACACCTTC
CASSPRTGPNGYTF
>TRBD2|TRBV30|18|TRBJ2-7|NA
TGTGCCTGGACTGGACTAGCTAGCGGGAGGGCCAGATATTCCGAGCAGTACTTC
CAWTGLASGRARYSEQYF
>NA|TRBV28|14|TRBJ2-1|NA
TGTGCCAGCAGCAGCGGAAGCTCCTACAATGAGCAGTTCTTC
CASSSGSSYNEQFF
>TRBD2|TRBV7-2|16|TRBJ2-3|NA
TGTGCCAGCAGCCCAGTAAGGGGACTAGCGGGAGGGACGCAGTATTTT
CASSPVRGLAGGTQYF
>NA|TRBV13|13|TRBJ2-5|NA
TGTGCCAGCAGCCCTGGCGGCCGCATGGCCCAGTACTTC
CASSPGGRMAQYF
>TRBD1|TRBV29-1|16|TRBJ2-1|NA
TGCAGCGTTCCGTTAATTACAGGGGTGGACTACAATGAGCAGTTCTTC
CSVPLITGVDYNEQFF
>TRBD1|TRBV4-1|15|TRBJ2-5|few
TGCGCCAGCAGTCTAGGACAGGGCCACCAAGAGACCCAGTACTTC
CASSLGQGHQETQYF
>TRBD2|TRBV13|19|TRBJ2-1|few
TGTGCCAGCTCACATGGGACTAGCCCTAGTGGGGGTTCCTACAATGAGCAGTTCTTC
CASSHGTSPSGGSYNEQFF
>TRBD1|TRBV7-9|19|TRBJ1-1|few
TGTGCCAGCAGCCCCACCAGCTCAGGGGGCTGGGACGTGAACACTGAAGCTTTCTTT
CASSPTSSGGWDVNTEAFF
>NA|TRBV1|19|TRBJ2-3|few
TGCACCAGCAGCCAAGATAAGCTAGCGGGTCCATCTAGCACAGATACGCAGTATTTT
CTSSQDKLAGPSSTDTQYF
>TRBD1|TRBV6-5|14|TRBJ1-1|NA
TGTGCCAGCAGCCTAGACAGGGTTGGAACTGAAGCTTTCTTT
CASSLDRVGTEAFF
>TRBD2|TRBV5-6|15|TRBJ2-3|NA
TGTGCCAGCAGCTTGTATGAGTTAGCGGGAGGTACGCAGTATTTT
CASSLYELAGGTQYF
>NA|TRBV5-1|12|TRBJ2-1|NA
TGCGCCAGCAGCTTAACTAGGAGAGAGCAGTTCTTC
CASSLTRREQFF
>TRBD2|TRBV5-1|14|TRBJ2-4|few
TGCGCCAGCAGCGTGGCGGCGGGAGAGATCATTCAGTACTTC
CASSVAAGEIIQYF
>NA|TRBV30|15|TRBJ1-5|NA
TGTGCCTGGAGTGCTTCGGGTTGGGGCAATCAGCCCCAGCATTTT
CAWSASGWGNQPQHF
>TRBD2|TRBV25-1|16|TRBJ2-1|few
TGTGCCAGCAGTGAATATACCCTAGCGGGAGACAATGAGCAGTTCTTC
CASSEYTLAGDNEQFF
>NA|TRBV27|12|TRBJ1-1|few
TGTGCCAGCAGTACACCCGGGACTGAAGCTTTCTTT
CASSTPGTEAFF
>TRBD1|TRBV27|14|TRBJ2-7|once
TGTGCCAGCAGGGCCCAGACAGGGGTCCACGAGCAGTACTTC
CASRAQTGVHEQYF
>NA|TRBV2|13|TRBJ1-4|once
TGTGCCGGAAACGGCGGTTCAAGTGAAAAACTGTTTTTT
CAGNGGSSEKLFF
>TRBD1|TRBV6-6|14|TRBJ2-7|few
TGTGCCAGCAGCCTCGGACAGGGAACTTACGAGCAGTACTTC
CASSLGQGTYEQYF
>TRBD1|TRBV4-2|15|TRBJ1-2|few
TGTGCCAGCAGCCAGCCTAGGGGACAGGGATATGGCTACACCTTC
CASSQPRGQGYGYTF
>NA|TRBV11-2|15|TRBJ2-6|NA
TGTGCCAGCAGCTTAGGGGGGGCTGGGGCCAACGTCCTGACTTTC
CASSLGGAGANVLTF